The 3 T cell receptor beta chains in this list originate from one sample, sequenced in a study of T cell responses to AZD1222 COVID-19 vaccine. Profiling relied on immunoSEQ multiplex PCR, and the TCRdb table lists in-frame clones only, not all of them. Of 120,000 to 150,000 clones listed, roughly 87% were seen once; the top ten hold 4.5% to 5.5%. This sample comprised peripheral blood, obtained 28 days after the second dose of the MenACWY control vaccine. Every receptor here comes from an adult who received the MenACWY meningococcal vaccine as a control.

The V call is TRBV6-1, the J call TRBJ1-2; D not resolved. Germline values: CDR1 MNHNS, CDR2 SASEGT. The CDR3 has 11 amino acids. V was shortened by 3 bases and J by 3 bases, with 2 bases between the two germline ends. CDR3 DNA: TGTGCCAGCAGTGAGTACTATGGCTACACCTTC. Protein: CASSEYYGYTF.

The gene calls are TRBV9 and TRBJ2-3, with unresolved D. The CDR3 is made up of 19 amino acids. The V end lost 0 bases, the J end lost 0 bases, and 20 bases lay between the germline ends. Germline V CDR1 and CDR2: SGDLS, YYNGEE. The CDR3 DNA reads as TGTGCCAGCAGCGTAGATATCCCAAGGGATCTTATCAGCACAGATACGCAGTATTTT. It is translated as CASSVDIPRDLISTDTQYF.

As concerns this clone: The sample has other DNA sequences that encode this CDR3 too. The CDR3 region is CASSVGASGLYEQYF. CDR3 bases: TGTGCCAGCAGCGTAGGAGCAAGCGGGCTCTACGAGCAGTACTTC. This chain joins TRBV9 and TRBJ2-7; weak D call: TRBD2 (6 bases). Germline-derived CDR1 and CDR2 are SGDLS and YYNGEE. The germline V and J ends were trimmed by 0 bases and 3 bases, with 13 bases remaining between them. CDR3 length: 15 amino acids.